Below are 12 T cell receptor beta chains sequenced from a single sample in a study of identical twins. Via MiXCR, TCRdb re-called the 5' RACE reads, giving one row per CDR3 protein. The repertoire holds about 470,000 distinct CDR3 sequences, with about 24% as singletons. This sample also appeared in a second study, on T cells expressing NK-cell markers.

Sequenced sample: CD4+ T cells sorted from blood. These receptor sequences come from a woman aged 18-29 years in good health.

The genes are TRBV29-1 and TRBJ2-1; D is tentatively TRBD1 or TRBD2 (5 bases each). Trimming left V 3 bases short and J 5 bases short, with 11 bases between. The CDR3 has 13 residues. CDR1 is SQVTM, CDR2 ANQGSEA, per germline. CDR3 sequence (DNA): TGCAGCGTTGAGGGGCAGACTAACAATGAGCAGTTCTTC. Protein: CSVEGQTNNEQFF.

A few counts support this clonotype. CDR3 bases: TGCGCCAGCAGCCCGACGACTAGCGGGAGCGGTCTTGAGCAGTTCTTC. Protein product: CASSPTTSGSGLEQFF. The chain employs TRBV5-1 and TRBJ2-1; 12 nucleotides align to TRBD2. V lost 4 bases and J lost 9; bases outside the gene matches: 11. The CDR3 consists of 16 residues. Per the germline V gene, CDR1 is SGHRS and CDR2 is YFSETQ.

V is TRBV7-9 and J is TRBJ1-2; D unclear. Trimming removed 5 bases from V and 6 bases from J, with 19 bases in between. Germline CDR1 reads SEHNR; CDR2 reads FQNEAQ (reference sequence). CDR3 length: 15 amino acids. In DNA, the CDR3 is TGTGCCAGCAGCCCAATGGGTATGGCTTCCGATGGCTACACCTTC. Protein: CASSPMGMASDGYTF.

Only a few counts were recorded for this clonotype. The rearrangement links TRBV5-1 to TRBJ2-1, with no clear D. This CDR3 has 16 residues. Germline loops: CDR1 SGHRS, CDR2 YFSETQ. V lost 2 bases to trimming and J lost 5 bases, with 17 bases between them. CDR3 nucleotide sequence: TGCGCCAGCAGCTTAGCCCCACCGGGCCCCAACAATGAGCAGTTCTTC. Protein product: CASSLAPPGPNNEQFF. Filled out from reference TRBV5-1 and TRBJ2-1, the complete variable domain reads KAGVTQTPRYLIKTRGQQVTLSCSPISGHRSVSWYQQTPGQGLQFLFEYFSETQRNKGNFPGRFSGRQFSNSRSEMNVSTLELGDSALYLCASSLAPPGPNNEQFFGPGTRLTVL.

J is TRBJ2-3 and V is TRBV4-3; 8 positions match TRBD2. The J segment lost 4 bases and the V segment lost 0 bases, leaving 3 bases of the junction unmatched. Per germline, CDR1 LGHNA and CDR2 YSLEER. The CDR3 covers 15 residues. In DNA form, the CDR3 reads TGCGCCAGCAGCCAAGACGCGCGGGAGGCAGATACGCAGTATTTT. This gives the protein CASSQDAREADTQYF.

In this sample, this clonotype turned up a few times. The V gene is TRBV6-2 or TRBV6-3, the J gene TRBJ2-3, with D tentatively TRBD2 (5 bases). Per the germline V gene, CDR1 is MNHEY and CDR2 is SVGEGT. Trimming left V 7 bases short and J 5 bases short, with 19 bases between. CDR3 length equals 15 residues. CDR3 DNA sequence: TGTGCCAGCATCGAGGGCGGGCCTAGAGAAGATACGCAGTATTTT. It yields the protein CASIEGGPREDTQYF.

In this sample, this clonotype turned up a few times. The V call is TRBV12-3 or TRBV12-4, the J call TRBJ1-1, with 10 positions matching TRBD1. The ends lost 5 bases at V and 10 bases at J; junction bases unmatched: 4. The CDR3 runs 12 residues. CDR3 protein: CASSPRTGGAFF. The CDR3 DNA reads as TGTGCCAGCAGTCCGCGGACAGGGGGAGCTTTCTTT.

The V and J genes are TRBV5-1 and TRBJ1-6; D remains ambiguous. Trimming stripped 6 bases from V and 10 bases from J, with 11 bases between. This CDR3 spans 12 amino acids. The germline gives CDR1 SGHRS, CDR2 YFSETQ. The CDR3 nucleotides are TGCGCCAGCAAGGACCAAAACTCACCCCTCCACTTT. This gives the protein CASKDQNSPLHF.

The V and J genes are TRBV4-3 and TRBJ2-7; a weak D match, TRBD2 (6 bases). Looked up from germline, CDR1 is LGHNA and CDR2 is YSLEER. The ends were cut back, 2 bases at V and 3 bases at J, with 14 bases in the middle. This CDR3 comprises 15 residues. The CDR3 DNA reads as TGCGCCAGCAGCCAACTAGTTTGGGGAGGCTACGAGCAGTACTTC. It encodes CASSQLVWGGYEQYF.

The V call is TRBV12-3 or TRBV12-4, the J call TRBJ2-3; D unresolved. This CDR3 region has 15 residues. The germline V and J ends were trimmed by 3 bases and 2 bases, with 12 bases remaining between them. The CDR3 DNA follows: TGTGCCAGCAGTTTCTCCGGCCCTCTCACAGATACGCAGTATTTT. This translates into CASSFSGPLTDTQYF.

This clonotype appeared a few times. The genes are TRBV7-2 and TRBJ1-2; D is possibly TRBD1 (6 bases). Trimming left V 0 bases short and J 6 bases short, with 17 bases between. This CDR3 has 16 amino acids. Germline lookup yields CDR1 SGHTA and CDR2 FQGNSA. CDR3 amino acids: CASSLAPFRGGHGYTF. DNA for the CDR3: TGTGCCAGCAGCTTAGCGCCTTTTAGAGGGGGGCATGGCTACACCTTC.

This sequence joins TRBV5-8 and TRBJ1-5; D gene unclear. The V gene's germline CDR1 is SGHTS and CDR2 YDEGEE. This CDR3 contains 12 residues. V dropped 3 bases and J dropped 6 bases, with 7 bases sitting between them. The CDR3 loop is CASSWGSQPQHF. CDR3 nucleotides: TGTGCCAGCAGCTGGGGTAGTCAGCCCCAGCATTTT. Together with reference TRBV5-8 and TRBJ1-5, the CDR3 gives the full variable domain: EAGVTQSPTHLIKTRGQQATLRCSPISGHTSVYWYQQALGLGLQFLLWYDEGEERNRGNFPPRFSGRQFPNYSSELNVNALELEDSALYLCASSWGSQPQHFGDGTRLSIL.